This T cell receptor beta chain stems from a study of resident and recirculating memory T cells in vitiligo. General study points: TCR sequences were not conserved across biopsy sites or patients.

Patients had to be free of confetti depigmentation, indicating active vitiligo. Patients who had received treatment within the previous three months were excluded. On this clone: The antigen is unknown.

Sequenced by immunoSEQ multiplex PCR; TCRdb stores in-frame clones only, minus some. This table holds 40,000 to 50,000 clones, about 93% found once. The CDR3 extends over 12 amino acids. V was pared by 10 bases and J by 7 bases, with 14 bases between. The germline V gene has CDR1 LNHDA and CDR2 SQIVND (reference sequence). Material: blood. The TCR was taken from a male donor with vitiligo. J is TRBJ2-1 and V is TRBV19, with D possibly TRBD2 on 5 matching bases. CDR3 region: CATLGRRNEQFF. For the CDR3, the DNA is TGTGCCACCCTAGGCCGGAGGAATGAGCAGTTCTTC.